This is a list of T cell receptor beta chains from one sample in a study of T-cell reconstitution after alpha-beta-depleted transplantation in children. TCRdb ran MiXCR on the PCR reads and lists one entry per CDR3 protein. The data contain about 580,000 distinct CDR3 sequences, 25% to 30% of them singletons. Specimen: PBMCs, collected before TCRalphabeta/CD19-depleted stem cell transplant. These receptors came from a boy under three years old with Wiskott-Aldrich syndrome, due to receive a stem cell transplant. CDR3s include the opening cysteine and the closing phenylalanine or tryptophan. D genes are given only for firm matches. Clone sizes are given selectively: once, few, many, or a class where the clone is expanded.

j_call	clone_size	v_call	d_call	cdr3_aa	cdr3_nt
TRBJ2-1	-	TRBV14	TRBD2	CASSQDAGDFYNEQFF	TGTGCCAGCAGCCAAGATGCGGGAGACTTCTACAATGAGCAGTTCTTC
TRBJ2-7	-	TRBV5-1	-	CASSPLRGIEQYF	TGCGCCAGCAGCCCGTTACGGGGGATCGAGCAGTACTTC
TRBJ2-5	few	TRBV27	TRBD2	CASSLGVAGENQYF	TGTGCCAGCAGTTTAGGAGTAGCGGGAGAAAACCAGTACTTC
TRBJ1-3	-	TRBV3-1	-	CASQMGSSGNTIYF	TGTGCCAGCCAAATGGGGAGCTCTGGAAACACCATATATTTT
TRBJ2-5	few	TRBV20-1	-	CSARRDEETQYF	TGCAGTGCTCGTCGGGACGAAGAGACCCAGTACTTC
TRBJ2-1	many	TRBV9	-	CASSASRYGTGDDNEQFF	TGTGCCAGCAGCGCCTCTCGTTACGGGACGGGGGATGACAATGAGCAGTTCTTC
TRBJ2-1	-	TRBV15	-	CATSKVLIADEQFF	TGTGCCACCAGCAAAGTATTAATAGCGGATGAGCAGTTCTTC
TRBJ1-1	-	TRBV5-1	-	CASSLVVGGDSTEAFF	TGCGCCAGCAGCTTGGTCGTGGGGGGGGATAGCACTGAAGCTTTCTTT
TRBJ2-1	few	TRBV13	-	CASSLARTGYNEQFF	TGTGCCAGCAGCTTAGCCCGGACTGGCTACAATGAGCAGTTCTTC
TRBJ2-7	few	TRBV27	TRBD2	CASSWTGTSSYEQYF	TGTGCCAGCAGTTGGACCGGGACTAGCTCCTACGAGCAGTACTTC
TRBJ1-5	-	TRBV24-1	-	CATSIKGNQPQHF	TGTGCCACCAGTATTAAGGGGAATCAGCCCCAGCATTTT
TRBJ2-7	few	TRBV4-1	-	CASSQVRQANYEQYF	TGCGCCAGCAGCCAAGTTCGGCAGGCTAACTACGAGCAGTACTTC
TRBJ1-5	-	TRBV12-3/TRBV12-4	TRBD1	CASSLNMGQGANQPQHF	TGTGCCAGCAGTTTAAACATGGGACAGGGGGCCAATCAGCCCCAGCATTTT
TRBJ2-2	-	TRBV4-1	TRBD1	CASSLDQGAGSGELFF	TGCGCCAGCAGCCTGGACCAGGGGGCTGGCTCCGGGGAGCTGTTTTTT
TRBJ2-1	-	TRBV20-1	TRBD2	CSGDSGRDYNEQFF	TGCAGTGGCGATAGCGGGAGGGACTACAATGAGCAGTTCTTC
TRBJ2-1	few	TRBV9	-	CASSVGWASANEQFF	TGTGCCAGCAGCGTAGGGTGGGCTAGCGCCAATGAGCAGTTCTTC
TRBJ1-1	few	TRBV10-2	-	CASSESTGNTEAFF	TGCGCCAGCAGTGAGTCGACAGGGAACACTGAAGCTTTCTTT
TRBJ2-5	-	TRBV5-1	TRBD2	CASSSWTSGRLQETQYF	TGCGCCAGCAGCTCCTGGACTAGCGGGAGACTCCAAGAGACCCAGTACTTC